The TCR beta chain described here comes from a study of blood T cell repertoires in COVID-19. On the study more broadly: Researchers got acute and convalescent COVID-19 samples from the United States, Italy and Spain. T cells, B-cell-depleted T cells, or PBMCs provided the cDNA or gDNA that served as material.

This CDR3 has 16 residues. In germline, CDR1 is SEHNR, CDR2 FQNEAQ (reference sequence). The ends lost 4 bases at V and 3 bases at J; junction bases unmatched: 11. Repertoires were generated with immunoSEQ multiplex PCR, while TCRdb's copy carries only in-frame clones and drops some. The sample holds around 70,000 clones, around 87% seen once. The chain couples TRBV7-9 to TRBJ2-7, with 8 bases fitting TRBD1. Sequenced sample: peripheral blood. The clonotype originates from a woman of 80 years or more with active or convalescent COVID-19. As DNA, the CDR3 is TGTGCCAGCAGCTCTTATGGGGGACAGGCGTACTACGAGCAGTACTTC. This encodes CASSSYGGQAYYEQYF.